These 16 T cell receptor beta chains came from one sample sequenced in a study of blood T cell repertoires in COVID-19. The assay was immunoSEQ multiplex PCR, and TCRdb's table has in-frame clones only and misses some. The sample holds about 260,000 clones; about 89% are singletons and the top ten take around 8.8%. Sequencing was done on a sample of peripheral blood. The origin of the receptors is a man aged 40-49 years with active or convalescent COVID-19.

This sequence joins TRBV7-3 and TRBJ2-4; 8 bases agree with TRBD2. J lost 8 bases, V lost 5 bases, and 8 bases had no gene match. This CDR3 comprises 14 residues. Per germline, CDR1 SGHTA and CDR2 FQGTGA. Here the CDR3 reads CASSPADGRDIQYF. In DNA form, the CDR3 reads TGTGCCAGCAGCCCAGCCGACGGGAGGGACATTCAGTACTTC.

The V gene is TRBV6-1, the J gene TRBJ1-5; D is uncertain. Trimming removed 2 bases at V and 9 bases at J, with 11 bases between. The CDR3 has 13 amino acids. The V gene's germline CDR1 is MNHNS and CDR2 SASEGT. The DNA for the CDR3 is TGTGCCAGCAGTGAACGGAGAGGTCCGCCCCAGCATTTT. Its translation is CASSERRGPPQHF.

V gene TRBV15 combines with J gene TRBJ1-4; 7 nucleotides align to TRBD1. With 0 bases clipped from V and 6 bases from J, the junction kept 7 bases outside the gene matches. The CDR3 runs to 16 residues. CDR1 and CDR2 (germline): LNHNV, YYDKDF (reference sequence). The CDR3 spells CATSRDWDRSDEKLFF. CDR3 bases: TGTGCCACCAGCAGAGATTGGGACAGATCAGATGAAAAACTGTTTTTT.

V is TRBV28 and J is TRBJ1-2; 7 positions agree with TRBD1. The CDR3 is 11 amino acids. Trimming removed 10 bases from V and 8 bases from J; junction bases left unmatched: 7. Germline CDR1 and CDR2: MDHEN and SYDVKM. This CDR3 reads CATGQVKGYTF. The CDR3 DNA follows: TGTGCCACCGGACAGGTGAAAGGCTACACCTTC.

V and J are TRBV6-1 and TRBJ2-2; 7 bases fit TRBD1. CDR1 is MNHNS, CDR2 SASEGT, per germline. This CDR3 spans 14 amino acids. V lost 6 bases, J lost 1 base, and 2 bases stayed unmatched. The CDR3: CASSPGGNTGELFF. The CDR3 DNA sequence: TGTGCCAGCAGCCCAGGGGGGAACACCGGGGAGCTGTTTTTT.

The chain links TRBV7-9 to TRBJ1-3, with D possibly being TRBD1 (5 bases). V lost 6 bases to trimming and J lost 0 bases, with 12 bases between them. The V gene's germline CDR1 is SEHNR and CDR2 FQNEAQ (reference sequence). This CDR3 comprises 15 residues. The CDR3 reads CASSSTAFSGNTIYF. The CDR3 nucleotides read TGTGCCAGCAGTTCGACAGCGTTCTCTGGAAACACCATATATTTT. The full variable domain, its missing parts supplied by reference TRBV7-9 and TRBJ1-3, is DTGVSQNPRHKITKRGQNVTFRCDPISEHNRLYWYRQTLGQGPEFLTYFQNEAQLEKSRLLSDRFSAERPKGSFSTLEIQRTEQGDSAMYLCASSSTAFSGNTIYFGEGSWLTVV.

J is TRBJ1-2 and V is TRBV9; 10 bases are a match to TRBD1. In germline, CDR1 is SGDLS, CDR2 YYNGEE. The CDR3 extends over 13 amino acids. The V segment lost 5 bases and the J segment 6 bases; nucleotides outside the gene matches: 4. CDR3 nucleotides: TGTGCCAGCAGTCGACAGGGGGCCGATGGCTACACCTTC. Residues: CASSRQGADGYTF.

The rearrangement uses TRBV11-2 and TRBJ1-2, with D possibly TRBD1 on 5 matching bases. CDR1 and CDR2 (germline): SGHAT, FQNNGV. The CDR3 is 15 residues long. Trimming pared 4 bases from V and 6 bases from J, leaving 18 bases between. This CDR3 is CASSSLGGKAHGYTF. DNA for the CDR3: TGTGCCAGCAGCTCCCTGGGGGGGAAGGCGCATGGCTACACCTTC.

The chain carries TRBV6-5 and TRBJ1-1; D may be TRBD1 (6 bases). V was shortened by 0 bases and J by 8 bases, with 10 bases between the two germline ends. The CDR3 consists of 13 residues. Germline CDR1 is MNHEY and CDR2 is SVGAGI. CDR3 coding DNA: TGTGCCAGCAGTTACTCGGGGAGGGGGGAAGCTTTCTTT. Residues: CASSYSGRGEAFF.

The gene calls are TRBV7-9 and TRBJ1-1; possible D gene TRBD1, 6 bases. This CDR3 region has 14 residues. Trimming took off 2 bases at V and 11 bases at J, with 18 bases between the two ends. Germline loops: CDR1 SEHNR, CDR2 FQNEAQ (reference sequence). Here the CDR3 reads CASSLMETQGDAFF. The CDR3 DNA sequence: TGTGCCAGCAGCTTAATGGAAACACAGGGTGACGCTTTCTTT.

The chain uses TRBV7-8 and TRBJ2-5; 14 bases map to TRBD2. Per the germline V gene, CDR1 is SGHVS and CDR2 is FQNEAQ. The CDR3 totals 15 residues. The V gene end was trimmed by 2 bases and the J gene end by 13 bases; junction bases not matched to a gene: 9. CDR3 DNA: TGTGCCAGCAGCTTATCGGGACTAGCGGGGGCTAGTCGGTACTTC. It encodes CASSLSGLAGASRYF.

This clone was seen only a few times. This chain links TRBV23-1 with TRBJ1-6, with 11 bases lining up with TRBD1. TRBV23-1 is an ORF; its function is uncertain. Losses at the gene ends were 4 bases for V and 7 bases for J; bases not matched to a gene: 3. The CDR3 has 15 residues. CDR3 protein: CASSPRDRGNSPLHF. The CDR3 DNA reads TGCGCCAGCAGTCCACGGGACAGGGGGAATTCACCCCTCCACTTT.

The V and J genes are TRBV5-4 and TRBJ2-7, with 10 bases aligning to TRBD2. V shed 4 bases and J 2 bases; nucleotides not matched to a gene: 9. The CDR3 covers 16 residues. CDR1 is SGHNT, CDR2 YYREEE, per germline (reference sequence). CDR3 amino acids: CASSDASGGQTYEQYF. In nucleotides, the CDR3 is TGTGCCAGCAGCGACGCTAGCGGGGGCCAAACCTACGAGCAGTACTTC.

The CDR3 DNA follows: TGTGCCAGCAGCTTAAGACAGGACCCCTCTGGGGCCAACGTCCTGACTTTC. It yields the protein CASSLRQDPSGANVLTF. The J gene is TRBJ2-6, the V gene TRBV11-2; weak D call: TRBD1 (6 bases). V was pared by 2 bases and J by 0 bases, with 11 bases between. CDR1 and CDR2 from the germline V gene are SGHAT and FQNNGV. The CDR3 runs to 17 residues.

The chain is built from TRBV27 and TRBJ1-1, with D tentatively TRBD1 (5 bases). Germline CDR1 MNHEY, CDR2 SMNVEV (reference sequence). With 5 bases removed from V and 6 bases from J, the gap between germline ends came to 19 bases. The CDR3 is 15 residues long. The CDR3, as DNA: TGTGCCAGCAGTCGAAGCGGGGGTATCGGGGCTGAAGCTTTCTTT. Translation: CASSRSGGIGAEAFF.

V gene TRBV27 combines with J gene TRBJ1-5; maybe TRBD1 (5 bases). Germline V gene lookup returns CDR1 MNHEY and CDR2 SMNVEV (reference sequence). Trimming stripped 2 bases from V and 6 bases from J, with 11 bases between. The CDR3 is 14 amino acids. The CDR3 DNA reads as TGTGCCAGCAGTTTAAGCCAGGGCCCTCAGCCCCAGCATTTT. This translates into CASSLSQGPQPQHF.